This T cell receptor (beta chain) is from a study of OX40 agonist ivuxolimab in advanced cancers. About the full investigation: Ivuxolimab, which targeted the costimulatory receptor OX40 (CD134), was an agonistic, fully human IgG2 monoclonal antibody. The paper describes the monotherapy dose-escalation part (N of about 47 patients) of the phase I trial of ivuxolimab. Of the approximately 54 patients in dose escalation, 19 had hepatocellular carcinoma, some 15 had melanoma, 9 had renal cell carcinoma and 9 had head and neck cancer. Prior anti-PD-1, anti-PD-L1 or anti-CTLA-4 therapy was permitted, and checkpoint inhibitors had been received by more than 35% of dose-escalation patients. Intravenous ivuxolimab was administered to patients every 2 weeks at six dose levels: 0.01, 0.1, 0.3, 1.5, 3 and 10 mg/kg. Partial responses were achieved by three dose-escalation patients, of whom one had hepatocellular carcinoma and two had cutaneous melanoma. A male proportion of roughly 85% and a mean age of roughly 58 years, ranging from roughly 23 to 85, were recorded for the dose-escalation cohort. The point of sequencing TCRbeta in the periphery was to test whether ivuxolimab changed TCR sequence diversity and drove clonal T-cell expansion.

Genomic DNA was extracted from sorted cells for sequencing of the TCRbeta CDR3 region. The immunoSEQ Assay was used for sequencing of TCRbeta CDR3 regions. In TCRdb, the immuneACCESS table is reduced to in-frame sequences with V and J assigned. These tables do not hold every clone; where another copy was compared, an unresolved V gene accounts for under half, and the others remain unexplained. This sample holds around 70,000 clones; over 75% were observed only once. The top ten clones comprise 0.5% to 0.55% of the sample. From the cysteine through the phenylalanine, the CDR3 covers 14 amino acids. Of the read, only the CDR3 DNA is kept; its 42 bases are in frame from base 1. The junction shows trimming of 3 bases on V and 0 bases on J, plus 8 bases between the germline ends. Looking up the germline V gene yields CDR1 SGHAT and CDR2 FQNNGV. The trial excluded patients who had a history of autoimmune disease or were on systemic immunosuppression. Peripheral blood for TCR sequencing was collected from all dose cohorts at baseline, on cycle 4 day 1, and on cycle 7 day 1. The samples were drawn from a first-in-human, open-label, multicenter phase I dose-escalation trial of ivuxolimab. Adults with locally advanced or metastatic melanoma, renal cell, hepatocellular, or head and neck squamous cell carcinoma were enrolled in the trial. Before TCR sequencing, CD4+ T cells and CD8+ T cells from peripheral blood were sorted into separate populations.

Results and caveats for the whole study, not just this receptor: Which antigens the clonally expanded peripheral T cells were specific for was not determined. Low levels of normalized T-cell clonal expansion were also seen in some nonresponding patients. Partial responders in the 0.1-3.0 mg/kg groups had among the lowest normalized peripheral clonal expansion, especially among CD8+ T cells. At doses from 0.1 to 3.0 mg/kg, clonal expansion was seen in both CD4+ and CD8+ blood T cells between baseline and week 6. On average, CD8+ T cells showed more expanded clones than CD4+ T cells after ivuxolimab.

A word on this clone: Its antigen has not been determined. No base quality values were provided; no much bigger clone lies one nucleotide off.

The chain is assembled from TRBV11-2 and TRBJ1-1; no D gene is confidently identified. This sample comprised CD4+ or CD8+ T cells sorted from blood, obtained in a trial of the OX40 agonist ivuxolimab. This TCR derives from an adult with an advanced solid tumor such as melanoma, head and neck, liver or kidney cancer. The encoded CDR3 is CASSFTGMNTEAFF. The DNA sequence is as follows: TGTGCCAGCAGCTTTACGGGAATGAACACTGAAGCTTTCTTT.